This T cell receptor (beta chain) was sequenced for a study of T-cell reconstitution after alpha-beta-depleted transplantation in children (TCRdb year 2016). Looking at the study overall: Using TCR repertoire profiling, the study followed T-cell immune reconstitution in a quantitative way in children after TCRalphabeta/CD19-depleted allogeneic hematopoietic cell transplantation.

CDR1 and CDR2 were assigned from the germline V gene (reference sequence) as GTSNPN and SVGIG. Germline trimming: 7 bases from V, 3 bases from J; junction bases outside gene matches: 2. Its CDR3 holds 11 amino acids, cysteine through phenylalanine. The kept DNA is CDR3 alone, 33 bases in frame from the first base. This clonotype was recorded a few times. This clone's antigen is unknown. Within one base of it there is no much larger clone, and no base qualities were kept. Libraries were prepared through PCR. Data came from an Illumina HiSeq 2500. TCR libraries were prepared with molecular barcoding, using unique molecular identifiers to normalize TCRbeta repertoire quantification. TCRdb reworked the public reads: Q25 trimming with fastp, MiXCR clone assembly, productive beta chains retained. Rows are combined by CDR3 protein, so each entry shows the most common genes and DNA. Recorded for this sample are approximately 83,000 distinct CDR3 sequences; approximately 8.4% of them occurred a single time. The top ten clonotypes cover 6.9% of the sample.

The source of this sequence is a human donor who donated a stem cell graft to a child with congenital amegakaryocytic thrombocytopenia. The source material was PBMCs from the stem cell graft donor, sampled from the stem cell graft. In this chain, TRBV30 is recombined with TRBJ2-7, with 8 junctional bases fitting TRBD2. Here is the DNA: TGTGCCTCCGCGGGGGGCTACGAGCAGTACTTC. Its translation is CASAGGYEQYF. The reference TRBV30 and TRBJ2-7 proteins fill in what lies around the CDR3, so the full variable domain reads SQTIHQWPATLVQPVGSPLSLECTVEGTSNPNLYWYRQAAGRGLQLLFYSVGIGQISSEVPQNLSASRPQDRQFILSSKKLLLSDSGFYLCASAGGYEQYFGPGTRLTVT.